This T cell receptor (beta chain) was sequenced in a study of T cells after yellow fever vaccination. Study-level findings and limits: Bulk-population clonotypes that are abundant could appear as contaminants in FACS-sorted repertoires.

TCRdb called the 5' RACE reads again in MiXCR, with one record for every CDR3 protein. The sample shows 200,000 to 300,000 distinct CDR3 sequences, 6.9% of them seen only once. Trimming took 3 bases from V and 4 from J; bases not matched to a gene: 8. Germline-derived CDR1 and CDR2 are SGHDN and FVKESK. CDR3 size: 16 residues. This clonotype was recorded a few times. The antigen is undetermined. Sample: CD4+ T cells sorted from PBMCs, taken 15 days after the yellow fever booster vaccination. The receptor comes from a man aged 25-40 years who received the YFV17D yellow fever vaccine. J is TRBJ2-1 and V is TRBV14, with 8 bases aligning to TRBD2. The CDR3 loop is CASSHLTSGVYNEQFF. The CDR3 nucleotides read TGTGCCAGCAGCCATCTCACTAGCGGAGTGTACAATGAGCAGTTCTTC.